This TCR beta chain was documented in a study of cytomegalovirus exposure and HLA in healthy donors. Study-wide points: Excluded were some V segments that proved indistinguishable, including TRBV6-2 and TRBV6-3.

The V and J ends lost 2 bases and 6 bases, in that order; junction bases with no gene match: 7. The CDR3 runs 17 residues. CDR1 and CDR2 (germline): SGHRS, YFSETQ. As regards this clone: The target antigen is unknown.

60 Vbeta and 13 Jbeta primers were used in PCR. TCRdb's copy holds only in-frame clones and misses some; the assay was immunoSEQ multiplex PCR. The profile shows about 250,000 clones, roughly two thirds of them singletons. This receptor was taken from a female donor in good health and CMV-seronegative. J is TRBJ2-2 and V is TRBV5-1; 13 bases are a match to TRBD2. Sequenced input: PBMCs. The CDR3 region is CASSLFGLAGEAGELFF. In DNA, the CDR3 is TGCGCCAGCAGCTTATTCGGACTAGCGGGAGAGGCCGGGGAGCTGTTTTTT.